This is a list of T cell receptor beta chains from one sample in a study of beta chain features in type 1 diabetes. Libraries were prepared by immunoSEQ multiplex PCR; TCRdb keeps only in-frame clonotypes and omits some of them. The profile shows 680,000 or so clones, around 15% of them singletons. The sequenced material came from naive CD4+ T cells from blood. Receptors were obtained from a man in his late teens or twenties in good health. The CDR3 runs from the conserved cysteine through the conserved F or W. A D gene is named only where the DNA matches it firmly. Expanded clones are given a class, and other clones once, few, many or no size at all.

>TRBJ1-1|TRBV6-5|TRBD1|.
CASTRDSKNTEAFF
TGTGCCAGCACCCGGGACAGTAAGAACACTGAAGCTTTCTTT
>TRBJ2-7|TRBV28|TRBD2|few
CASSRATSGRAYEQYF
TGTGCCAGCAGTCGCGCCACTAGCGGGAGGGCCTACGAGCAGTACTTC
>TRBJ2-5|TRBV4-2|TRBD1|few
CASSSGQGQETQYF
TGTGCCAGCAGCTCTGGACAGGGACAAGAGACCCAGTACTTC
>TRBJ2-7|TRBV7-2|TRBD1|.
CASSSPRTGGYEQYF
TGTGCCAGCAGCTCCCCAAGGACAGGGGGCTACGAGCAGTACTTC
>TRBJ2-3|TRBV2|.|.
CASRSADTQYF
TGTGCCAGTAGGTCGGCAGATACGCAGTATTTT
>TRBJ1-2|TRBV9|.|few
CASSVGALDYGYTF
TGTGCCAGCAGCGTGGGGGCTTTAGACTATGGCTACACCTTC
>TRBJ2-7|TRBV7-2|TRBD1|.
CASSLDRGVYVREQYF
TGTGCCAGCAGCTTGGACAGGGGGGTTTATGTACGCGAGCAGTACTTC
>TRBJ2-5|TRBV25-1|TRBD1|.
CASSLPGTAGETQYF
TGTGCCAGCAGTCTTCCCGGGACAGCTGGGGAGACCCAGTACTTC
>TRBJ2-7|TRBV28|.|few
CASSRGRQYF
TGTGCCAGCAGTCGGGGACGACAGTACTTC
>TRBJ2-7|TRBV18|TRBD2|.
CASSPRRTSGSYEQYF
TGTGCCAGCTCACCACGCCGGACTAGCGGGAGTTACGAGCAGTACTTC
>TRBJ1-2|TRBV7-9|TRBD1|.
CASSHGDRVHYGYTF
TGTGCCAGCAGCCACGGGGACAGGGTTCACTATGGCTACACCTTC
>TRBJ2-2|TRBV6-6|.|few
CASSYRSPNTGELFF
TGTGCCAGCAGTTACCGGTCCCCGAACACCGGGGAGCTGTTTTTT
>TRBJ2-1|TRBV6-5|TRBD1|few
CASSKGQVDYNEQFF
TGTGCCAGCAGCAAAGGACAGGTCGACTACAATGAGCAGTTCTTC
>TRBJ2-1|TRBV5-1|.|few
CASSMRGSEQFF
TGCGCCAGCAGCATGAGGGGGAGCGAGCAGTTCTTC
>TRBJ1-4|TRBV7-2|.|few
CASSQPGAGKLFF
TGTGCCAGCAGCCAACCCGGGGCGGGAAAACTGTTTTTT
>TRBJ2-7|TRBV7-9|.|many
CASSFPGTSNEQYF
TGTGCCAGCAGCTTCCCAGGGACCTCCAACGAGCAGTACTTC
>TRBJ2-7|TRBV9|.|.
CASSVGGHEQYF
TGTGCCAGCAGCGTTGGAGGCCACGAGCAGTACTTC
>TRBJ1-5|TRBV5-1|.|few
CASKGDPNQPQHF
TGCGCCAGCAAGGGGGATCCCAATCAGCCCCAGCATTTT
>TRBJ1-5|TRBV7-2|.|.
CASSLVWGGNQPQHF
TGTGCCAGCAGCTTAGTCTGGGGCGGGAATCAGCCCCAGCATTTT
>TRBJ1-5|TRBV18|.|.
CASSPRPRDHQGTQHF
TGTGCCAGCTCACCACGTCCCAGGGACCATCAGGGGACCCAGCATTTT
>TRBJ2-1|TRBV5-4|TRBD2|.
CASSLTSGRYNEQFF
TGTGCCAGCAGCTTGACTAGCGGGCGCTACAATGAGCAGTTCTTC
>TRBJ2-5|TRBV4-2|.|.
CASSPDREGWETQYF
TGTGCCAGCAGCCCCGATAGAGAGGGTTGGGAGACCCAGTACTTC
>TRBJ2-6|TRBV27|.|few
CASSLSFRSGANVLTF
TGTGCCAGCAGTTTATCCTTTCGCTCTGGGGCCAACGTCCTGACTTTC
>TRBJ2-1|TRBV19|TRBD2|few
CASSISSGRGYNEQFF
TGTGCCAGTAGTATCTCTAGCGGGAGGGGCTACAATGAGCAGTTCTTC
>TRBJ2-5|TRBV7-2|.|few
CASSRSTETQYF
TGTGCCAGCAGCCGTTCCACAGAGACCCAGTACTTC
>TRBJ1-4|TRBV5-4|.|.
CASRKQEEEKLFF
TGTGCCAGCAGGAAACAAGAGGAGGAAAAACTGTTTTTT
>TRBJ2-5|TRBV19|.|few
CASSRGPQETQYF
TGTGCCAGTAGTAGGGGTCCTCAAGAGACCCAGTACTTC
>TRBJ2-5|TRBV27|TRBD2|.
CASGRQGLPGGAQYF
TGTGCCAGCGGAAGGCAGGGACTACCGGGAGGGGCCCAGTACTTC
>TRBJ1-2|TRBV21-1|.|few
CASSKGNRCVGGGYGYTF
TGTGCCAGCAGCAAAGGAAATCGCTGCGTCGGGGGCGGCTATGGCTACACCTTC
>TRBJ2-1|TRBV29-1|TRBD2|.
CSVESTGGQFF
TGCAGCGTTGAATCGACGGGAGGGCAGTTCTTC
>TRBJ1-4|TRBV20-1|.|few
CSAWRIEKLFF
TGCAGTGCTTGGCGAATTGAAAAACTGTTTTTT
>TRBJ2-3|TRBV19|.|few
CASNPLGTDTQYF
TGTGCCAGTAATCCCCTGGGCACAGATACGCAGTATTTT
>TRBJ1-1|TRBV30|.|few
CACSRGGSGRLNTEAFF
TGTGCCTGCTCCCGGGGAGGTTCGGGCAGGCTGAACACTGAAGCTTTCTTT
>TRBJ2-3|TRBV5-6|.|.
CASSLVGRDITDTQYF
TGTGCCAGCAGCTTGGTAGGGCGGGATATCACAGATACGCAGTATTTT
>TRBJ2-7|TRBV2|.|few
CASNQRAYEQYF
TGTGCCAGCAACCAACGAGCATACGAGCAGTACTTC
>TRBJ1-2|TRBV18|.|.
CASSPPVPGPRGYTF
TGTGCCAGCTCACCACCGGTACCGGGTCCCCGGGGCTACACCTTC
>TRBJ2-1|TRBV6-6|TRBD1|.
CASSPGGSYNEQFF
TGTGCCAGCAGTCCAGGGGGCTCCTACAATGAGCAGTTCTTC
>TRBJ1-1|TRBV5-1|.|few
CASSLQTNTEAFF
TGCGCCAGCAGCTTACAGACGAACACTGAAGCTTTCTTT
>TRBJ1-5|TRBV6-6|.|.
CASSYSDLQPQHF
TGTGCCAGCAGTTACTCTGATCTTCAGCCCCAGCATTTT
>TRBJ1-4|TRBV13|.|many
CASSYTRVPNEKLFF
TGTGCCAGCAGCTATACCAGGGTGCCTAATGAAAAACTGTTTTTT
>TRBJ1-6|TRBV28|.|few
CASSSIPSSGANSPLHF
TGTGCCAGCAGTTCTATCCCCAGCAGCGGGGCTAATTCACCCCTCCACTTT
>TRBJ2-2|TRBV19|TRBD2|.
CASSTGLAYTGELFF
TGTGCCAGTAGTACCGGACTAGCTTACACCGGGGAGCTGTTTTTT
>TRBJ1-1|TRBV30|TRBD1|few
CAWSIGTANTEAFF
TGTGCCTGGAGTATAGGGACAGCGAACACTGAAGCTTTCTTT
>TRBJ2-5|TRBV5-4|.|.
CASSPGPQGTETQYF
TGCGCCAGCAGCCCCGGGCCCCAGGGGACGGAGACCCAGTACTTC
>TRBJ1-2|TRBV28|.|few
CASSLRGDYGYTF
TGTGCCAGCAGTTTAAGGGGGGACTATGGCTACACCTTC
>TRBJ1-3|TRBV18|.|few
CASSPLDRGNTIYF
TGTGCCAGCTCACCACTCGACAGGGGAAACACCATATATTTT
>TRBJ1-2|TRBV4-3|TRBD1|few
CASSQEGQGSYGYTF
TGCGCCAGCAGCCAAGAGGGACAGGGGTCCTATGGCTACACCTTC
>TRBJ1-2|TRBV4-1|TRBD1|.
CASSQTTLPQGSYGYTF
TGCGCCAGCAGCCAAACCACACTTCCACAGGGGAGCTATGGCTACACCTTC
>TRBJ1-2|TRBV9|TRBD1|.
CASRPHRGNNYGYTF
TGTGCCAGTCGCCCACACAGGGGGAATAACTATGGCTACACCTTC
>TRBJ2-2|TRBV7-8|.|few
CASSLAYKGRELFF
TGTGCCAGCAGCTTAGCGTACAAGGGGCGGGAGCTGTTTTTT
>TRBJ2-5|TRBV19|.|few
CASSILGQETQYF
TGTGCCAGTAGTATTCTGGGACAAGAGACCCAGTACTTC